The clone carrying this TCR beta chain was detected once. Its antigen is unknown. This specimen comes from a study of blood T cells in healthy people across ages. Total RNA extraction produced at least 5.5 micrograms (per sample) for the study. Study-level results: Older age coincided with a roughly linear decline in TCR beta diversity per million T cells.

Then a second PCR, running roughly 7 to 11 cycles, was carried out with a sample-barcoded 5' primer and a J-beta primer mix. TCRdb re-called the 5' RACE reads with MiXCR, one entry per CDR3 protein. The sample contains around 1.1 million distinct CDR3 sequences, 35% to 40% of which appear only once. V was pared by 0 bases and J by 0 bases, with 12 bases between. Germline V gene data show CDR1 as DFQATT and CDR2 as SNEGSKA (reference sequence). The CDR3 covers 16 residues. The chain carries TRBV20-1 and TRBJ1-5; the D gene is possibly TRBD1 (5 bases). The source is a man younger than 35 in good health. Material for sequencing was blood. The CDR3 protein is CSARDFQGDSNQPQHF. CDR3 sequence (DNA): TGCAGTGCTAGAGATTTTCAGGGAGATAGCAATCAGCCCCAGCATTTT.